The 3 T cell receptor beta chains below come from one sample, sequenced in a study of response to subunit inactivated influenza vaccine. MiXCR was run by TCRdb on the RT-PCR reads, yielding one entry per CDR3 protein. The sample holds approximately 520,000 distinct CDR3 sequences, 15% to 20% seen once. This material consisted of CD4+ T cells sorted from PBMCs, taken less than 25 months after vaccination. Receptors were obtained from a man between 50 and 75 years old who received an inactivated influenza vaccine.

This clonotype has a handful of counts. The V and J genes are TRBV28 and TRBJ2-7; maybe TRBD2 (7 bases). The CDR3 loop spans 14 amino acids. Germline loops: CDR1 MDHEN, CDR2 SYDVKM. With 6 bases removed from V and 7 bases from J, the gap between germline ends came to 19 bases. CDR3 residues: CASRRGGSVREQYF. Written as DNA, the CDR3 is TGTGCCAGCAGGAGGGGGGGGTCCGTTAGAGAGCAGTACTTC.

The table lists this clonotype with a few counts. The CDR3: CASSEKTGWSSYEQYF. Written as DNA, the CDR3 is TGTGCCAGCAGCGAAAAGACAGGGTGGAGCTCCTACGAGCAGTACTTC. The rearrangement uses TRBV7-2 and TRBJ2-7; 7 bases agree with TRBD1. V dropped 5 bases and J dropped 0; count of bases not matched to a gene: 10. In germline, CDR1 is SGHTA, CDR2 FQGNSA. CDR3 size: 16 residues.

This clonotype was recorded a few times. The V and J genes are TRBV20-1 and TRBJ2-3, with no clear D. The germline V gene encodes CDR1 DFQATT and CDR2 SNEGSKA (reference sequence). Trimming took off 5 bases at V and 3 bases at J, with 18 bases between the two ends. The CDR3 contains 15 residues. The CDR3 DNA reads as TGCAGTGCTTCCCGACTTGGGTTGGGGACAGATACGCAGTATTTT. It translates to CSASRLGLGTDTQYF.